A selection of T cell receptor beta chains follows, all from one sample in a study of T cell responses to AZD1222 COVID-19 vaccine. The data were produced by immunoSEQ multiplex PCR, yet TCRdb's version contains in-frame clones alone and is incomplete. The sample yields under 70,000 clones, 76% seen once. Material: peripheral blood, obtained on day 0 of AZD1222 vaccination. Every receptor here comes from an adult in good health. The CDR3 runs from the conserved cysteine through the conserved F or W. The D gene is left open where the match is weak. For some rows the clone size is stated as once, few or many, or as a class when expanded; others skip it.

v_call,j_call,clone_size,d_call,cdr3_aa,cdr3_nt
TRBV25-1,TRBJ1-1,NA,NA,CASSEALNTEAFF,TGTGCCAGCAGTGAAGCGCTGAACACTGAAGCTTTCTTT
TRBV19,TRBJ1-5,NA,TRBD1,CASSVTGGNQPQHF,TGTGCCAGTAGTGTAACAGGGGGCAATCAGCCCCAGCATTTT
TRBV4-1,TRBJ2-1,NA,NA,CASSQDSNEFNEQFF,TGCGCCAGCAGCCAAGATTCAAATGAATTCAATGAGCAGTTCTTC
TRBV4-2,TRBJ1-5,NA,NA,CASSQVRDQPQHF,TGTGCCAGCAGCCAAGTCCGTGATCAGCCCCAGCATTTT
TRBV10-3,TRBJ2-3,NA,TRBD1,CAISERNRGGTDTQYF,TGTGCCATCAGTGAGCGGAACAGGGGGGGCACAGATACGCAGTATTTT
TRBV18,TRBJ1-1,NA,TRBD1,CASSPGDREAFF,TGTGCCAGCTCACCAGGGGACAGGGAAGCTTTCTTT
TRBV2,TRBJ2-3,NA,NA,CASWGSRTDTQYF,TGTGCCAGCTGGGGGTCCCGCACAGATACGCAGTATTTT
TRBV27,TRBJ1-1,NA,NA,CASNPLNTEAFF,TGTGCCAGCAACCCATTGAACACTGAAGCTTTCTTT
TRBV7-2,TRBJ1-6,few,NA,CASSLALESPLHF,TGTGCCAGCAGCTTAGCCTTAGAATCACCCCTCCACTTT
TRBV6-6,TRBJ1-5,NA,NA,CASSSQGTGGNQPQHF,TGTGCCAGCAGTTCCCAGGGTACTGGGGGCAATCAGCCCCAGCATTTT
TRBV6-2/TRBV6-3,TRBJ2-7,few,NA,CASSAPGGTYEQYF,TGTGCCAGCAGTGCCCCAGGGGGGACCTACGAGCAGTACTTC
TRBV5-6,TRBJ2-3,NA,NA,CASSLVRRDTQYF,TGTGCCAGCAGCTTGGTTCGCCGAGATACGCAGTATTTT
TRBV27,TRBJ2-1,NA,NA,CASSSSGDEQFF,TGTGCCAGCAGTTCCTCAGGGGATGAGCAGTTCTTC
TRBV7-2,TRBJ1-2,NA,NA,CASSLPGRYGYTF,TGTGCCAGCAGCTTGCCGGGGCGATATGGCTACACCTTC
TRBV24-1,TRBJ2-1,few,NA,CATSDFSRYNEQFF,TGTGCCACCAGTGATTTCTCCCGCTACAATGAGCAGTTCTTC
TRBV19,TRBJ1-1,NA,NA,CASSMGRRITEAFF,TGTGCCAGTAGTATGGGGCGGCGTATCACTGAAGCTTTCTTT
TRBV7-2,TRBJ1-6,NA,NA,CASSLRGDSTVSPLHF,TGTGCCAGCAGCTTACGGGGAGACAGTACCGTCTCACCCCTCCACTTT
TRBV6-5,TRBJ1-2,NA,NA,CASSQEWSGYGYTF,TGTGCCAGCAGTCAGGAGTGGAGTGGGTATGGCTACACCTTC
TRBV7-6,TRBJ1-4,NA,TRBD1,CASSLAMRGLNEKLFF,TGTGCCAGCAGCTTAGCGATGAGGGGGCTTAATGAAAAACTGTTTTTT
TRBV7-6,TRBJ2-5,NA,NA,CASSPKGETQYF,TGTGCCAGCAGCCCAAAAGGAGAGACCCAGTACTTC
TRBV11-2,TRBJ2-5,NA,NA,CASSSEGGTNRETQYF,TGTGCCAGCAGCTCGGAGGGAGGTACCAACCGAGAGACCCAGTACTTC
TRBV28,TRBJ1-1,NA,NA,CASSDEHTEAFF,TGTGCCAGCAGTGACGAACACACTGAAGCTTTCTTT
TRBV7-3,TRBJ1-2,NA,NA,CASSSRGGVIGYTF,TGTGCCAGCAGCTCCAGGGGCGGGGTCATTGGCTACACCTTC
TRBV9,TRBJ2-7,NA,TRBD1,CASSAGTGLAYEQYF,TGTGCCAGCAGCGCTGGGACAGGGTTGGCCTACGAGCAGTACTTC
TRBV18,TRBJ1-5,NA,NA,CASSPDSNQPQHF,TGTGCCAGCTCCCCTGATAGCAATCAGCCCCAGCATTTT
TRBV6-2/TRBV6-3,TRBJ2-7,NA,TRBD1,CASSLTDRGPYEQYF,TGTGCCAGCAGCCTAACGGACAGGGGGCCGTACGAGCAGTACTTC
TRBV9,TRBJ2-3,NA,NA,CASSATTTTDTQYF,TGTGCCAGCAGCGCCACGACCACCACAGATACGCAGTATTTT
TRBV30,TRBJ2-3,NA,NA,CAWSGTVVQYF,TGTGCCTGGAGCGGGACTGTCGTACAGTATTTT
TRBV2,TRBJ1-1,few,NA,CASSVGLENSEAFF,TGTGCCAGCAGTGTGGGACTGGAGAATTCTGAAGCTTTCTTT
TRBV14,TRBJ1-3,NA,NA,CASSLVPGGVGGNTIYF,TGTGCCAGCAGCCTCGTCCCTGGGGGAGTTGGTGGAAACACCATATATTTT
TRBV7-2,TRBJ1-1,few,NA,CASSFERANTEAFF,TGTGCCAGCAGCTTTGAAAGGGCGAACACTGAAGCTTTCTTT
TRBV5-1,TRBJ1-1,NA,TRBD1,CASSLKTDREQSEAFF,TGCGCCAGCAGCTTGAAAACGGACAGGGAACAATCTGAAGCTTTCTTT
TRBV7-9,TRBJ2-7,NA,NA,CASSPGGRAYEQYF,TGTGCCAGCAGCCCAGGCGGCAGGGCCTACGAGCAGTACTTC
TRBV9,TRBJ2-1,few,NA,CASSVQLVSSYNEQFF,TGTGCCAGCAGCGTACAACTAGTTAGCTCCTACAATGAGCAGTTCTTC
TRBV7-3,TRBJ1-1,few,NA,CASSQLAGTEAFF,TGTGCCAGCAGCCAGTTAGCGGGCACTGAAGCTTTCTTT
TRBV9,TRBJ1-2,NA,NA,CASSATIMRGYTF,TGTGCCAGCAGCGCGACGATTATGCGGGGCTACACCTTC
TRBV30,TRBJ2-7,few,TRBD2,CAWTSGGTSYEQYF,TGTGCCTGGACTAGCGGGGGGACCTCCTACGAGCAGTACTTC
TRBV21-1,TRBJ1-4,NA,NA,CASSNALATGYFNEKLFF,TGTGCCAGCAGCAACGCATTGGCGACAGGGTACTTTAATGAAAAACTGTTTTTT
TRBV6-6,TRBJ1-4,NA,NA,CASSQAGEKLFF,TGTGCCAGCAGTCAGGCTGGTGAAAAACTGTTTTTT
TRBV10-3,TRBJ2-5,NA,NA,CAISEYIRETQYF,TGTGCCATCAGTGAGTATATCCGAGAGACCCAGTACTTC
TRBV19,TRBJ1-3,NA,NA,CASSYPYLSSSGNTIYF,TGTGCCAGTAGTTATCCGTACCTAAGTTCTTCTGGAAACACCATATATTTT
TRBV12-3/TRBV12-4,TRBJ2-1,NA,NA,CASSRFEQFF,TGTGCCAGCAGCAGGTTTGAGCAGTTCTTC
TRBV6-2/TRBV6-3,TRBJ2-3,NA,NA,CASSYFTGETDTQYF,TGTGCCAGCAGTTATTTCACGGGGGAAACTGATACGCAGTATTTT
TRBV4-3,TRBJ2-3,NA,TRBD2,CASSQERRTSGGPAHTDTQYF,TGCGCCAGCAGCCAAGAGCGTCGGACTAGCGGGGGGCCAGCCCACACAGATACGCAGTATTTT
TRBV4-3,TRBJ2-5,NA,NA,CASSQDLGRQETQYF,TGCGCCAGCAGCCAAGATCTTGGACGACAAGAGACCCAGTACTTC
TRBV7-9,TRBJ2-5,NA,TRBD2,CASSLGGYQETQYF,TGTGCCAGCAGCTTGGGAGGGTACCAAGAGACCCAGTACTTC
TRBV7-2,TRBJ2-5,NA,TRBD2,CASSLLAGMETQYF,TGTGCCAGCAGCTTACTAGCGGGGATGGAGACCCAGTACTTC
TRBV7-8,TRBJ2-1,NA,NA,CASSQGRPTYNEQFF,TGTGCCAGCAGCCAGGGCCGGCCCACCTACAATGAGCAGTTCTTC
TRBV19,TRBJ1-2,NA,TRBD1,CASNQDRGSYGYTF,TGTGCCAGTAATCAGGACAGGGGAAGCTATGGCTACACCTTC
TRBV28,TRBJ2-2,NA,TRBD2,CATPGGLNTGELFF,TGTGCCACTCCGGGAGGGCTCAATACCGGGGAGCTGTTTTTT
TRBV28,TRBJ1-5,NA,NA,CASSRETHQPQHF,TGTGCCAGCAGTAGAGAGACCCATCAGCCCCAGCATTTT
TRBV28,TRBJ2-7,once,NA,CASSGEVDNTYEQYF,TGTGCCAGCAGTGGCGAAGTGGATAATACCTACGAGCAGTACTTC
TRBV18,TRBJ1-5,NA,NA,CASSPEGVIINQPQHF,TGTGCCAGCTCACCGGAAGGGGTGATTATTAATCAGCCCCAGCATTTT
TRBV19,TRBJ1-5,NA,TRBD1,CASEDRGLYQPQHF,TGTGCCAGTGAGGACAGGGGGCTTTATCAGCCCCAGCATTTT